These 18 T cell receptor beta chains share one sample of origin, sequenced in a study of blood T cell repertoires in COVID-19. Sequencing was performed with immunoSEQ multiplex PCR; in TCRdb, only in-frame clones are kept and a portion is missing. The repertoire includes 150,000 to 200,000 clones, about 88% of them detected once, and under 5% sits in the top ten. The sample consisted of peripheral blood. All receptors derive from a human donor in a cohort sampled during active COVID-19.

The CDR3 DNA sequence: TGTGCCAGCAGTTACGGGAGACAGGGGACCGGGGAGCTGTTTTTT. Amino acid sequence: CASSYGRQGTGELFF. The V and J genes are TRBV6-5 and TRBJ2-2; 8 nucleotides line up with TRBD1. Germline V gives CDR1 MNHEY, CDR2 SVGAGI. With 2 bases clipped from V and 5 bases from J, the junction kept 4 bases outside the gene matches. The length of the CDR3 is 15 residues.

V is TRBV20-1 and J is TRBJ1-4; D is possibly TRBD1 (6 bases). The CDR3 is 11 residues long. V lost 6 bases to trimming and J lost 12 bases, with 14 bases between them. Germline V gene data show CDR1 as DFQATT and CDR2 as SNEGSKA (reference sequence). CDR3 protein: CSANQGGELFF. CDR3 in DNA: TGCAGTGCGAACCAAGGGGGGGAACTGTTTTTT.

The CDR3 DNA reads TGTGCCAGCAGACCCATGCGATCGATCTCCTACGAGCAGTACTTC. Its translation is CASRPMRSISYEQYF. The rearrangement uses TRBV27 and TRBJ2-7; D is undetermined. V was shortened by 6 bases and J by 0 bases, with 15 bases between the two germline ends. The germline V gene encodes CDR1 MNHEY and CDR2 SMNVEV (reference sequence). This CDR3 is 15 amino acids long.

CDR3 loop: CASSKRGGYNEQFF. Written as DNA, the CDR3 is TGCGCCAGCAGTAAGCGGGGGGGCTACAATGAGCAGTTCTTC. This chain uses TRBV10-1 with TRBJ2-1; 10 bases map to TRBD2. This CDR3 contains 14 residues. The J segment lost 3 bases and the V segment lost 5 bases, leaving 1 base of the junction unmatched. The germline V gene encodes CDR1 WNHNN and CDR2 SYGVQD (reference sequence).

V is TRBV5-4 and J is TRBJ2-5; 11 bases are shared with TRBD2. CDR1 and CDR2 from the germline V gene are SGHNT and YYREEE (reference sequence). The CDR3 spans 13 residues. V shed 7 bases and J 9 bases; nucleotides not matched to a gene: 8. The CDR3 region is CASHLAGGGAQYF. CDR3 sequence (DNA): TGTGCCAGCCACTTAGCGGGAGGGGGGGCCCAGTACTTC.

This chain joins TRBV7-9 and TRBJ2-2; weak D call: TRBD2 (5 bases). Germline V gene lookup returns CDR1 SEHNR and CDR2 FQNEAQ (reference sequence). Trimming removed 3 bases from V and 4 bases from J, with 9 bases in between. The length of the CDR3 is 14 residues. CDR3 protein: CASSLEVPTGELFF. CDR3 nucleotides: TGTGCCAGCAGCTTGGAGGTACCCACCGGGGAGCTGTTTTTT.

This chain connects TRBV7-2 to TRBJ1-3; D is undetermined. Trimming took 0 bases from V and 7 from J, leaving 7 bases between them. In germline, CDR1 is SGHTA, CDR2 FQGNSA. This CDR3 is built from 13 residues. The CDR3 coding sequence is TGTGCCAGCAGCTTAGCATACGGTAACACCATATATTTT. Its translation: CASSLAYGNTIYF.

This clone was seen a handful of times. The rearrangement joins TRBV10-1 to TRBJ1-6, with 9 bases lining up with TRBD1. There are 13 residues in the CDR3. Trimming took 3 bases from V and 10 from J; bases not matched to a gene: 1. Germline loops: CDR1 WNHNN, CDR2 SYGVQD (reference sequence). CDR3 DNA: TGCGCCAGCAGTGATACAGGGGGCTCACCCCTCCACTTT. Translating gives CASSDTGGSPLHF.

This rearrangement joins TRBV10-3 to TRBJ2-1; 15 nucleotides agree with TRBD2. This CDR3 spans 15 amino acids. V was clipped by 6 bases and J by 8 bases; unmatched bases: 5. Germline values: CDR1 ENHRY, CDR2 SYGVKD. The CDR3 region is CAISEGLAGGDEQFF. CDR3 coding DNA: TGTGCCATCAGCGAGGGACTAGCGGGGGGCGATGAGCAGTTCTTC.

The chain uses TRBV15 and TRBJ1-6; TRBD1 is a possible D gene (5 bases). This CDR3 region has 13 residues. CDR1 and CDR2 from the germline V gene are LNHNV and YYDKDF (reference sequence). V was shortened by 5 bases and J by 9 bases, with 11 bases between the two germline ends. For the CDR3, the DNA is TGTGCCACCAGCTACCGGGGGGGTTCACCCCTCCACTTT. This codes for CATSYRGGSPLHF.

This clone was seen a handful of times. The rearrangement links TRBV3-1 (or the pseudogene TRBV3-2) to TRBJ2-7; D might be TRBD1 (5 bases). Germline assignment: CDR1 LGHDT and CDR2 YNNKEL (reference sequence). The V end was cut by 2 bases, the J end by 3 bases, with 11 bases between. CDR3 length equals 14 residues. The CDR3 here is CASSQPGHLYEQYF. The CDR3 nucleotides read TGTGCCAGCAGCCAACCAGGACACCTCTACGAGCAGTACTTC.

The chain couples TRBV5-1 to TRBJ2-3; 10 bases map to TRBD2. The V gene end was trimmed by 3 bases and the J gene end by 1 base; junction bases not matched to a gene: 2. Germline assignment: CDR1 SGHRS and CDR2 YFSETQ. The CDR3 totals 15 residues. CDR3 in amino acids: CASSSGLAGTDTQYF. Written as DNA, the CDR3 is TGCGCCAGCAGCTCCGGACTAGCGGGCACAGATACGCAGTATTTT.

This sequence joins TRBV18 and TRBJ1-5, with D perhaps matching TRBD1 (6 bases). The CDR3 covers 14 residues. CDR1 and CDR2 from the germline V gene are KGHSH and LQKENI. Deletions cut 1 base from V and 6 bases from J, with 10 bases between. As DNA, the CDR3 is TGTGCCAGCTCACCACAGGGAGGGGGTCAGCCCCAGCATTTT. Translating it yields CASSPQGGGQPQHF.

This chain connects TRBV5-1 to TRBJ2-7, with TRBD2 identical over 9 bases. The CDR3 sequence is 15 residues long. CDR1 and CDR2 (germline): SGHRS, YFSETQ. V trimming: 0 bases; J trimming: 3 bases; junction bases outside the gene matches: 4. The CDR3 DNA reads as TGCGCCAGCAGCTTGGGGGTAGCGGGGGACTACGAGCAGTACTTC. Translation gives CASSLGVAGDYEQYF.

This clone was detected once. This rearrangement joins TRBV4-3 to TRBJ1-4; no clear D. Per the germline V gene, CDR1 is LGHNA and CDR2 is YSLEER. This CDR3 contains 15 residues. Trimming shortened V by 1 base and J by 8 bases, and 14 bases separated the two germline ends. The CDR3 DNA is TGCGCCAGCAGCCAAGGAGGGCCCATGGGGGAAAAACTGTTTTTT. Residues: CASSQGGPMGEKLFF.

The sample holds one count of this clone. The V call is TRBV18, the J call TRBJ1-4, with D possibly matching TRBD1 (5 bases). The germline CDR1 and CDR2 sequences are KGHSH and LQKENI. Trimming cost V 2 bases and J 7 bases, with 14 bases left between them. The length of the CDR3 is 15 residues. The CDR3, as DNA: TGTGCCAGCTCACCATCGGGCAGGGCGGCTGAAAAACTGTTTTTT. It specifies CASSPSGRAAEKLFF.

The V gene is TRBV28, the J gene TRBJ2-2; perhaps TRBD1 as D (5 bases). The V gene lost 2 bases and the J gene lost 6 bases, with 10 bases spanning the gap. CDR3 size: 14 residues. Germline CDR1 is MDHEN and CDR2 is SYDVKM. The CDR3 region is CASSLVRGSGELFF. The CDR3 nucleotides are TGTGCCAGCAGTTTAGTTAGGGGTTCCGGGGAGCTGTTTTTT. Full variable domain (remainder filled in from reference TRBV28 and TRBJ2-2): DVKVTQSSRYLVKRTGEKVFLECVQDMDHENMFWYRQDPGLGLRLIYFSYDVKMKEKGDIPEGYSVSREKKERFSLILESASTNQTSMYLCASSLVRGSGELFFGEGSRLTVL.

This clone appeared a single time. The J gene is TRBJ2-4, the V gene TRBV5-5, with TRBD2 as a possible D gene (5 bases). The CDR3 sequence is 13 residues long. Per germline, CDR1 SGHKS and CDR2 YYEKEE (reference sequence). Trimming took 3 bases from V and 11 from J, leaving 15 bases between them. The CDR3 region is CASSSSGETFQYF. The CDR3 region has the DNA TGTGCCAGCAGCTCCAGCGGAGAAACCTTTCAGTACTTC.